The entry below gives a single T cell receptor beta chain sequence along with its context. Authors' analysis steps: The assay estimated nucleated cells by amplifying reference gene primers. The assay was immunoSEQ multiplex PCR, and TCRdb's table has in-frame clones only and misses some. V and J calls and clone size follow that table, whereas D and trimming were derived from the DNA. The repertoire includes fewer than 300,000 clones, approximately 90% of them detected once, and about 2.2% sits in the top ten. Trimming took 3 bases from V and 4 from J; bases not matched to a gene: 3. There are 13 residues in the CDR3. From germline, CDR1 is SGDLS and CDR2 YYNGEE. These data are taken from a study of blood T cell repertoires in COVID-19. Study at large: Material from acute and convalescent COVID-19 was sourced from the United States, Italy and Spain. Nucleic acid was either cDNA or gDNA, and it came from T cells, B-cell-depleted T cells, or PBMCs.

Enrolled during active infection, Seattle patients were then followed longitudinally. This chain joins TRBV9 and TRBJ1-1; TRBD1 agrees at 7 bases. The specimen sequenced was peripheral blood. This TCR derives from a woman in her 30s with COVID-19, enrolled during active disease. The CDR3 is CASSAGTATEAFF. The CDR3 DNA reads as TGTGCCAGCAGCGCGGGGACAGCCACTGAAGCTTTCTTT.